The present TCR beta chain was sequenced within a study of shared clonotypes between healthy human individuals. Whole-study context: Serving as donors were two women and three men, whose ages spanned 18 to 49. Regarding the study as a whole: Clonotypes shared by all four donors outscored non-shared clonotypes in generation probability.

V gave up 5 bases and J gave up 3 bases, with 17 bases separating them. Germline CDR1 is SGHVS and CDR2 is FQNEAQ. The CDR3 extends over 15 amino acids. Assay: immunoSEQ multiplex PCR; the TCRdb copy retains only in-frame clones and omits some. This table has around 990,000 clones, 70% to 80% appearing once. As regards this clone: The target antigen is unknown.

V gene TRBV7-8 combines with J gene TRBJ2-7; TRBD2 might be the D (5 bases). Sequenced material: memory CD4+ T cells from PBMCs. Subset given: CD45RA-negative fraction. The origin of this receptor is a man aged 18 to 30 in good health. Some clones in this sample may be carry-over from other donors' samples. This CDR3 reads CASSDGLPEVYEQYF. For the CDR3, the DNA is TGTGCCAGCAGCGACGGACTGCCCGAGGTCTACGAGCAGTACTTC.